This T cell receptor beta chain was documented in a study of blood T cell repertoires in COVID-19. Deletions cut 5 bases from V and 0 bases from J, with 10 bases between. CDR3 length: 13 amino acids. Looked up from germline, CDR1 is SQVTM and CDR2 is ANQGSEA. The data were produced by immunoSEQ multiplex PCR, yet TCRdb's version contains in-frame clones alone and is incomplete. The table lists about 120,000 clones, 75% to 90% of them singletons. The sample consisted of peripheral blood. The receptor comes from a human donor with acute or convalescent COVID-19. The donor label of this sample is uncertain. The J gene is TRBJ1-1, the V gene TRBV29-1; D is uncertain. DNA for the CDR3: TGCAGCGTTCTGCGGCAGATGAACACTGAAGCTTTCTTT. Amino acid sequence: CSVLRQMNTEAFF.